Listed here are 9 T cell receptor beta chains from one sample, sequenced in a study of radiation and T cells in renal cell carcinoma. Generated by immunoSEQ multiplex PCR, the TCRdb table keeps only in-frame clones and is missing some. This sample carries 120,000 to 150,000 clones, 88% of them seen once, and the ten largest clones take approximately 4%. Indicated time point: baseline pretreatment blood. The treatment: 15 Gy SBRT to primary tumor, nephrectomy 4 weeks later. Material: blood, obtained from a patient whose treatment included radiotherapy and nephrectomy. The receptors were sampled from a woman between 70 and 85 years old with renal cell carcinoma.

V and J are TRBV19 and TRBJ2-7; no reliable D call. Trimming removed 3 bases from V and 2 bases from J, with 8 bases in between. Germline values: CDR1 LNHDA, CDR2 SQIVND (reference sequence). This CDR3 has 13 residues. The CDR3 protein is CASSMGSTYEQYF. CDR3 bases: TGTGCCAGTAGTATGGGTAGTACCTACGAGCAGTACTTC.

This sequence joins TRBV19 and TRBJ2-4; D may be TRBD1 (6 bases). Germline assignment: CDR1 LNHDA and CDR2 SQIVND (reference sequence). V gave up 4 bases and J gave up 7 bases, with 17 bases separating them. CDR3 length equals 15 residues. The CDR3 reads CASSTGQPAANIQYF. The CDR3, as DNA: TGTGCCAGTAGTACCGGACAGCCAGCTGCCAACATTCAGTACTTC.

CDR3 in amino acids: CAAATTNEKLFF. For the CDR3, the DNA is TGTGCCGCAGCAACAACTAATGAAAAACTGTTTTTT. The J gene is TRBJ1-4, the V gene TRBV28; D is ambiguous. Germline CDR1 and CDR2: MDHEN and SYDVKM. The germline V and J ends were trimmed by 11 bases and 0 bases, with 7 bases remaining between them. This CDR3 is 12 amino acids long.

A single count supports this clone. The rearrangement links TRBV28 to TRBJ2-7; D call uncertain. V lost 6 bases and J 0 bases, leaving 18 bases between the germline ends. Germline-derived CDR1 and CDR2 are MDHEN and SYDVKM. This CDR3 has 16 residues. The CDR3 loop is CASSSTRVQSSYEQYF. Written as DNA, the CDR3 is TGTGCCAGCAGCTCTACCCGGGTCCAGAGCTCCTACGAGCAGTACTTC.

In this sample, this clone turned up once. This chain connects TRBV7-9 to TRBJ2-7; 12 bases are shared with TRBD1. Germline loops: CDR1 SEHNR, CDR2 FQNEAQ (reference sequence). The CDR3 covers 14 residues. With V trimmed by 8 bases and J by 3 bases, 5 bases remained unmatched. The chain's CDR3 is CASAGTGGIYEQYF. CDR3 nucleotides: TGTGCCAGCGCCGGGACAGGGGGCATCTACGAGCAGTACTTC.

The rearrangement joins TRBV29-1 to TRBJ1-1, with D possibly TRBD1 on 5 matching bases. The CDR3 consists of 13 residues. Trimming left V 6 bases short and J 4 bases short, with 15 bases between. Germline V CDR1 and CDR2: SQVTM, ANQGSEA. As DNA, the CDR3 is TGCAGCGTCTTAGGGACCCCTTCCACTGAAGCTTTCTTT. It codes for CSVLGTPSTEAFF.

The gene calls are TRBV7-2 and TRBJ1-2, with 8 bases identical to TRBD1. Germline V gene sequence: CDR1 SGHTA, CDR2 FQGNSA. This CDR3 region has 14 residues. V lost 5 bases to trimming and J lost 3 bases; unmatched junction nucleotides: 5. CDR3 sequence: CASSLVTGDYGYTF. The CDR3 DNA reads TGTGCCAGCAGCCTAGTGACAGGGGACTATGGCTACACCTTC.

The genes are TRBV4-2 and TRBJ1-6; perhaps TRBD1 as D (6 bases). Germline loops: CDR1 LGHNA, CDR2 YNFKEQ. The CDR3 is 14 amino acids. The V end was cut by 2 bases, the J end by 8 bases, with 10 bases between. The CDR3 loop reads CASSQNRAYSPLHF. The CDR3 bases are TGTGCCAGCAGCCAAAACAGGGCTTATTCACCCCTCCACTTT.

The chain joins TRBV6-1 to TRBJ1-2; 11 bases align to TRBD1. This CDR3 region has 15 residues. Germline V gene lookup returns CDR1 MNHNS and CDR2 SASEGT. V dropped 6 bases and J dropped 3; count of bases not matched to a gene: 6. Here the CDR3 DNA reads TGTGCCAGCAGAGTCGGGACAGGGGGGGACTATGGCTACACCTTC. Translating gives CASRVGTGGDYGYTF.